This TCR beta chain was profiled in a study of T-cell memory formation after mild COVID-19. About the research overall: Clusters of TCRs were largely donor specific.

5'RACE primed from the constant segment yielded TCR alpha and TCR beta cDNA libraries bearing sample barcodes and UMIs. Using its own MiXCR run on the 5' RACE reads, TCRdb lists one record per CDR3 protein. The table has about 390,000 distinct CDR3 sequences, 20% to 25% seen once; the top ten hold around 12%. The ends were cut back, 9 bases at V and 2 bases at J, with 14 bases in the middle. Germline values: CDR1 MDHEN, CDR2 SYDVKM. The CDR3 loop spans 13 amino acids. Study results and caveats: The pre-infection memory compartment contained some responding clones, suggesting cross-reactive memory joined. Clones from the second wave (peaking day 37) had unconfirmed SARS-CoV-2 specificity.

This clonotype was seen once. As yet, its antigen is unknown. The origin of this receptor is an adult woman who had mild COVID-19 (a few samples of this study predate the infection). Cell type and time point are not known. The sample was PBMCs or a T cell subset sorted from them (not recorded which). The V and J genes are TRBV28 and TRBJ2-7; D is perhaps TRBD1 (7 bases). CDR3 sequence reads: CASLQGGAYEQYF. The CDR3 region has the DNA TGTGCCAGTCTCCAGGGGGGAGCCTACGAGCAGTACTTC.